This T cell receptor (beta chain) was obtained from a study of shared clonotypes between healthy human individuals. General observations from the study: Rarefaction curves obtained for sorted subsets showed sequencing incomplete despite large depth.

The method was immunoSEQ multiplex PCR; TCRdb's version includes in-frame clones alone and lacks a portion of them. The table records approximately 2,000,000 clones, roughly 95% of them present only once. The V segment lost 4 bases and the J segment 4 bases; nucleotides outside the gene matches: 7. This CDR3 has 15 residues. Germline V gene data show CDR1 as SGHDT and CDR2 as YYEEEE. As for this clone: Antigen: not known.

Only CD45RO-negative cells positively selected for CCR7 counted as naive CD8 cells, so terminally differentiated effector memory CD45RA+ cells were excluded. This clonotype was sampled from a man between 18 and 35 years old in good health. Some clones in this sample may be carry-over from other donors' samples. This chain connects TRBV5-6 to TRBJ2-1; 8 bases are shared with TRBD1. The sample was naive CD8+ T cells from PBMCs. In DNA form, the CDR3 reads TGTGCCAGCAGCGCTGGGACAGGTCCGTACAATGAGCAGTTCTTC. Protein sequence: CASSAGTGPYNEQFF.